Shown below are 21 T cell receptor beta chains from a single sample sequenced in a study of regulatory T cells in long-lasting Graves disease. Time point here: newly diagnosed GD, antithyroid drugs for less than 3 months. After RNA was extracted from PBMCs, the TCR library was made from it. iRepertoire HTBI primers and Arm-PCR of CDR3 regions built TCR beta libraries. TCRdb reanalysed the multiplex PCR reads using MiXCR and keeps one entry per CDR3 protein. The table shows more than 450,000 distinct CDR3 sequences, with around 15% occurring only once. The same specimen was also included in a second study, on T cells in Graves' hyperthyroidism and ophthalmopathy.

Sequenced material: peripheral blood mononuclear cells (PBMCs), taken at new diagnosis, from a patient treated with antithyroid drugs. These receptors were obtained from a man aged 35-49 years with Graves disease.

The J gene is TRBJ2-7, the V gene TRBV25-1; D is unclear. The CDR3 runs 11 residues. Germline V gene data show CDR1 as MGHDK and CDR2 as SYGVNS. The V end was cut by 11 bases, the J end by 0 bases, with 8 bases between. Here the CDR3 DNA reads TGTGCCGTCGCGTTCTCCTACGAGCAGTACTTC. Its protein is CAVAFSYEQYF.

This clonotype was counted ten times or more. The chain uses TRBV27 and TRBJ2-3; tentatively, D is TRBD2 (5 bases). V gave up 8 bases and J gave up 0 bases, with 15 bases separating them. CDR1 is MNHEY and CDR2 is SMNVEV in the germline V gene (reference sequence). CDR3 length: 15 residues. The DNA of the CDR3 is TGTGCCAGCCGATTTCGGACGGGGAGCACAGATACGCAGTATTTT. Its protein product is CASRFRTGSTDTQYF.

This rearrangement joins TRBV20-1 to TRBJ2-1, with 9 bases lining up with TRBD1. The CDR3 has 13 residues. V dropped 7 bases and J dropped 5; count of bases not matched to a gene: 6. Per the germline V gene, CDR1 is DFQATT and CDR2 is SNEGSKA (reference sequence). The CDR3 DNA follows: TGCAGTGTCGGGACAGGGAGAAACAATGAGCAGTTCTTC. Translation gives CSVGTGRNNEQFF.

The chain joins TRBV19 to TRBJ1-5; 7 bases match TRBD1. The CDR3 contains 16 residues. The ends lost 5 bases at V and 4 bases at J; junction bases unmatched: 11. The germline V gene encodes CDR1 LNHDA and CDR2 SQIVND (reference sequence). CDR3 in amino acids: CASSARQGKRNQPQHF. The CDR3 bases are TGTGCCAGTAGTGCCCGACAGGGAAAGAGGAATCAGCCCCAGCATTTT.

This clonotype was seen many times. This chain links TRBV7-9 with TRBJ1-1; D unresolved. The V end was cut by 3 bases, the J end by 4 bases, with 12 bases between. CDR3 length: 14 amino acids. The germline CDR1 and CDR2 sequences are SEHNR and FQNEAQ (reference sequence). The CDR3 DNA is TGTGCCAGCAGCTTCTCCTCCCTGGCCACTGAAGCTTTCTTT. It translates to CASSFSSLATEAFF.

This clonotype was seen repeatedly, ten times or more. The chain joins TRBV6-2 or TRBV6-3 to TRBJ1-4, with TRBD1 as a possible D gene (6 bases). CDR3 length: 15 amino acids. Germline V gives CDR1 MNHEY, CDR2 SVGEGT. Trimming took off 4 bases at V and 4 bases at J, with 13 bases between the two ends. CDR3 residues: CASSLEGHLNEKLFF. DNA of the CDR3: TGTGCCAGCAGTTTAGAGGGACACCTTAATGAAAAACTGTTTTTT.

This clonotype was observed at least ten times. The chain joins TRBV12-3 or TRBV12-4 to TRBJ2-4; unclear D gene. V lost 5 bases, J lost 2 bases, and 28 bases lay in between. The CDR3 is 20 amino acids. CDR3 residues: CASSHNPRYILEGSKNIQYF. CDR3 coding DNA: TGTGCCAGCAGTCATAACCCACGGTACATACTGGAAGGGTCCAAAAACATTCAGTACTTC.

The chain carries TRBV30 and TRBJ2-7; D unclear. The V gene lost 0 bases and the J gene lost 6 bases, with 9 bases spanning the gap. The CDR3 totals 12 residues. The germline CDR1 and CDR2 sequences are GTSNPN and SVGIG (reference sequence). The CDR3 region has the DNA TGTGCCTGGAGTGTGACTGCCCCCGAGCAGTACTTC. Translation: CAWSVTAPEQYF.

This chain uses TRBV7-2 with TRBJ1-6, with D uncertain. With 6 bases removed from V and 11 bases from J, the gap between germline ends came to 14 bases. The CDR3 runs to 13 residues. The germline V gene encodes CDR1 SGHTA and CDR2 FQGNSA. CDR3 sequence (DNA): TGTGCCAGCAGTAGTTCCCAAGTTACACCCCTCCACTTT. Protein: CASSSSQVTPLHF.

The chain is built from TRBV11-2 and TRBJ2-2; 9 nucleotides match TRBD2. This CDR3 contains 16 residues. Germline V CDR1 and CDR2: SGHAT, FQNNGV. Trimming at V came to 0 bases and at J to 7 bases, leaving 6 bases not matched to a gene. The CDR3 bases are TGTGCCAGCAGCTTAGATCTAGCGGGAAAGGACGGGGAGCTGTTTTTT. It yields the protein CASSLDLAGKDGELFF.

V and J are TRBV12-3 or TRBV12-4 and TRBJ2-5; D might be TRBD1 (5 bases). This CDR3 region has 13 residues. Trimming left V 3 bases short and J 5 bases short, with 10 bases between. CDR3 nucleotide sequence: TGTGCCAGCAGTTTTAGGGGCAGGGAGACCCAGTACTTC. Translating gives CASSFRGRETQYF.

The chain joins TRBV14 to TRBJ2-5, with D unclear. The germline V and J ends were trimmed by 5 bases and 1 base, with 11 bases remaining between them. The CDR3 has 14 amino acids. CDR1 SGHDN and CDR2 FVKESK come from the germline V gene. CDR3 coding DNA: TGTGCCAGCAGCGCCACATGGATCCAAGAGACCCAGTACTTC. Translating it yields CASSATWIQETQYF.

This clonotype appeared many times. V usage is TRBV27 and J usage is TRBJ2-1; D remains ambiguous. The germline V gene has CDR1 MNHEY and CDR2 SMNVEV (reference sequence). The CDR3 loop spans 12 amino acids. With 5 bases removed from V and 9 bases from J, the gap between germline ends came to 11 bases. This CDR3 is CASSPWAGEQFF. CDR3 nucleotides: TGTGCCAGCAGTCCGTGGGCTGGTGAGCAGTTCTTC.

This clonotype has at least ten counts. The rearrangement joins TRBV3-1 to TRBJ1-2; no clear D gene. Germline V gene lookup returns CDR1 LGHDT and CDR2 YNNKEL (reference sequence). V was trimmed by 1 base and J by 7 bases, leaving 10 bases between them. CDR3 length: 13 residues. The CDR3 reads CASSQVEGGGYTF. The CDR3 nucleotides are TGTGCCAGCAGCCAAGTCGAGGGTGGTGGCTACACCTTC.

The J gene is TRBJ2-1, the V gene TRBV10-3; TRBD1 matches 12 bases. The CDR3 runs 14 residues. J gave up 8 bases and V 5 bases, and 4 bases lay outside the gene matches. From germline, CDR1 is ENHRY and CDR2 SYGVKD. Here the CDR3 DNA reads TGTGCCATCAGTCCGGGACAGGGGGCTTATGAGCAGTTCTTC. This translates into CAISPGQGAYEQFF.

This clonotype was detected a few times. CDR3 in DNA: TGTGCCAGCAGTCAACCATGGGGGTCCTCCTACGAGCAGTACTTC. It specifies CASSQPWGSSYEQYF. The chain has TRBV12-3 or TRBV12-4 and TRBJ2-7; D is perhaps TRBD1 or TRBD2 (5 bases each). Trimming stripped 5 bases from V and 0 bases from J, with 14 bases between. CDR3 length: 15 residues.

This clonotype was picked up many times. This chain connects TRBV6-2 or TRBV6-3 to TRBJ2-3; 9 bases map to TRBD1. Germline CDR1 and CDR2: MNHEY and SVGEGT. CDR3 length: 17 amino acids. The V and J ends lost 0 bases and 3 bases, in that order; junction bases with no gene match: 7. The CDR3 spells CASSYSVRTGVTDTQYF. CDR3 sequence (DNA): TGTGCCAGCAGTTACTCGGTTCGGACAGGGGTGACAGATACGCAGTATTTT.

This clonotype came up many times. The J gene is TRBJ2-1, the V gene TRBV7-8; TRBD2 agrees at 10 bases. The CDR3 is 16 residues long. Germline CDR1 and CDR2: SGHVS and FQNEAQ. V shed 4 bases, J shed 4 bases, and the junction held 7 bases outside the gene matches. The DNA for the CDR3 is TGTGCCAGCAGCTATTTAGCGGGAGGTTGGTACAATGAGCAGTTCTTC. It encodes CASSYLAGGWYNEQFF. The full variable domain, its missing parts supplied by reference TRBV7-8 and TRBJ2-1, is GAGVSQSPRYKVAKRGQDVALRCDPISGHVSLFWYQQALGQGPEFLTYFQNEAQLDKSGLPSDRFFAERPEGSVSTLKIQRTQQEDSAVYLCASSYLAGGWYNEQFFGPGTRLTVL.

This clonotype appeared many times. V is TRBV11-3 and J is TRBJ2-7, with D unresolved. The CDR3 is 12 amino acids. Germline CDR1 is SGHNT and CDR2 is YENEEA. Between the trimmed V and J ends, which lost 2 bases and 6 bases, there was a span of 8 bases. This CDR3 reads CASSLPSSEQYF. The CDR3 DNA reads as TGTGCCAGCAGCTTACCGAGTAGCGAGCAGTACTTC. Drawing the rest from reference TRBV11-3 and TRBJ2-7, the complete variable domain is EAGVVQSPRYKIIEKKQPVAFWCNPISGHNTLYWYLQNLGQGPELLIRYENEEAVDDSQLPKDRFSAERLKGVDSTLKIQPAELGDSAVYLCASSLPSSEQYFGPGTRLTVT.

This clonotype was detected a few times. The chain has TRBV20-1 and TRBJ2-6; D unresolved. CDR1 and CDR2 from the germline V gene are DFQATT and SNEGSKA (reference sequence). There are 14 residues in the CDR3. Trimming stripped 4 bases from V and 3 bases from J, with 10 bases between. In DNA, the CDR3 is TGCAGTGCTATAAGGGTGGATGGGGCCAACGTCCTGACTTTC. As protein: CSAIRVDGANVLTF.

This clonotype was seen repeatedly, ten times or more. The chain employs TRBV11-2 and TRBJ2-3; the D gene is possibly TRBD2 (5 bases). The germline gives CDR1 SGHAT, CDR2 FQNNGV. V was cut by 5 bases and J by 0 bases, with 9 bases left in between. CDR3 size: 14 residues. CDR3 loop: CASSRGSSTDTQYF. The CDR3 nucleotides read TGTGCCAGCAGCCGAGGGTCTAGCACAGATACGCAGTATTTT.